The 5 T cell receptor beta chains below were found in one sample sequenced in a study of persistence of HIV-infected CD4 T cells (TCRdb year 2020). TCRbeta repertoires were sequenced from genomic DNA with the immunoSEQ hsTCRB assay version 4 in survey mode. TCRdb provides this immuneACCESS table in a form limited to in-frame rearrangements. Some clones are lacking; in checked studies, under half of them reflect an unresolved V gene, and why the rest are absent is not known. This sample is represented by 50,000 to 65,000 clones; just under 75% of them were singletons. The ten largest account for more than 1.5% of the sample. Their antigen targets remain unknown. The sample's treatment or condition label is to be understood as: suppressive antiretroviral therapy. A pool of overlapping 15-mer peptides from HIV-1 Gag, at 0.8 to 1 ug per peptide per mL, was used to stimulate the cells. Memory CD4+ T cells that did not respond, being CD40L-negative, CD69-negative and CD45RO-high, were sorted as memory populations depleted of antigen-responding cells.

The specimen comprised CD4+ T cells sorted from PBMCs after roughly 18-hour stimulation, sampled from a patient who received antiretroviral therapy. Per the publication, the cell subset or site label means: CD40L-CD69- CD45RO-high memory CD4 T cells not responding to Gag peptides. The receptors stem from an adult man with HIV who was CMV-seropositive.

The gene calls are TRBV7-9 and TRBJ2-7, with D possibly TRBD2 on 6 matching bases. This CDR3 is built from 14 residues. Germline V gene lookup returns CDR1 SEHNR and CDR2 FQNEAQ (reference sequence). Trimming pared 4 bases from V and 0 bases from J, leaving 10 bases between. The CDR3 protein is CASSSLEGSYEQYF. CDR3 coding DNA: TGTGCCAGCAGCTCCCTGGAGGGCTCCTACGAGCAGTACTTC.

The chain employs TRBV2 and TRBJ2-7; 8 nucleotides match TRBD1. Per the germline V gene, CDR1 is SNHLY and CDR2 is FYNNEI. Trimming at V came to 5 bases and at J to 4 bases, leaving 10 bases not matched to a gene. The length of the CDR3 is 15 residues. The CDR3 sequence: CASSPTGGQGYEQYF. The CDR3 region has the DNA TGTGCCAGCAGTCCGACCGGAGGACAGGGATACGAGCAGTACTTC.

This clone was seen a handful of times. V and J are TRBV3-1 (or the pseudogene TRBV3-2) and TRBJ1-2; D is possibly TRBD1 (6 bases). Between the trimmed V and J ends, which lost 0 bases and 7 bases, there was a span of 12 bases. Looked up from germline, CDR1 is LGHDT and CDR2 is YNNKEL (reference sequence). The CDR3 runs 14 residues. This CDR3 reads CASSQEQGSSGYTF. The CDR3 DNA is TGTGCCAGCAGCCAAGAACAGGGATCGAGTGGCTACACCTTC.

V is TRBV9 and J is TRBJ1-2, with 8 nucleotides matching TRBD1. Trimming removed 3 bases from V and 7 bases from J; junction bases left unmatched: 8. The CDR3 consists of 14 residues. From germline, CDR1 is SGDLS and CDR2 YYNGEE. Here the CDR3 DNA reads TGTGCCAGCAGCGCAGACAGGGGCGCTTCTGGCTACACCTTC. It codes for CASSADRGASGYTF.

The chain has TRBV14 and TRBJ1-2; D call uncertain. V gave up 0 bases and J gave up 7 bases, with 9 bases separating them. The CDR3 is 13 residues long. Germline CDR1 is SGHDN and CDR2 is FVKESK. The CDR3 bases are TGTGCCAGCAGCCAAGATCATAGGTTTGGCTACACCTTC. The encoded protein is CASSQDHRFGYTF.